This TCR beta chain emerged from a study of cytomegalovirus exposure and HLA in healthy donors listed by TCRdb under 2017. For the wider study: An earlier analysis of about 530 of the donors reported 276 Gb of sequence data and around 100 million unique TCR beta sequences obtained from about 170 million T cells. The study combined high-throughput TCR immunosequencing, statistical association of individual TCRs with disease status, and machine learning to predict cytomegalovirus infection status. Using immunosequencing, the study profiled T cell repertoires from 666 subjects and related those repertoires to cytomegalovirus serostatus. Around 300 gigabases of sequencing data and tens of millions of unique TCR sequences were included in an early release covering several hundred HLA-typed donors. The study was designed to test whether signatures of past pathogen exposure could be identified by cataloging public T cell receptors. A separate validation cohort of roughly 110 different subjects was used in addition to the 666-subject first cohort. Donor age, sex, ethnicity and CMV serostatus were compiled together with the repertoire data. The number of donors typed differed by locus, with about 629-630 for A, B, C, DRB1 and DQB1, around 500 for DQA1, about 610 for DPA1, and roughly 450 for DPB1. The genetic ancestry cluster associated with self-reported Caucasian donors included roughly four fifths of the roughly 400 genotyped donors. Every repertoire in the discovery cohort had been generated on one and the same sequencing platform. In the later analysis, no new phenotypic data were used to find candidate immune exposures; instead, reliance was placed on TCR beta sequences and their occurrence across donors. HLA typing included class I and class II loci at four-digit resolution. An earlier analysis of about 620 of the donors applied high-throughput TCR beta sequencing to assess whether each TCR beta V gene segment acted as functional or pseudogenic. To study patterns of TCR occurrence, a later analysis re-analyzed previously published TCR beta repertoires from hundreds of donors and added high-resolution HLA genotyping. Because of strong linkage in the cohort, roughly five DR-DQ haplotypes were treated as single units for association and clustering. A later genetic analysis used genome-wide SNP genotypes for about 65% of the roughly 670 donors, treating that subset as a discovery cohort. Across under 500 genotyped donors of the cohort, an average of roughly 200,000 unique TCR beta nucleotide sequences per donor were sequenced, and 15% to 20% of those sequences were non-productive. What the research found in general, with its limitations: A further reported finding was that TCR beta sequences accurately predicted the HLA-A and HLA-B alleles for most subjects in the first cohort. This cohort had only TCR beta chains sequenced, and the lack of alpha or paired-chain data limited which features could be detected. Most TCR sequences were seen in very few donors, while some public TCRs were found in many individuals. Correlated functional status among segregating V segments might reflect linkage disequilibrium, but an unknown experimental factor could not be ruled out. Assigning TCR associations to individual alleles was difficult when HLA alleles, especially DR and DQ, strongly co-occurred. Seventeen rarely observed V segments, including chromosome 9 orphons, were excluded from the earlier analysis of about 600 of the donors because counts were too low. A total of 164 TCR beta chains were listed by the study as associated with cytomegalovirus. A later analysis reported that several top co-occurrence clusters appeared linked to parvovirus B19, influenza, CMV and Epstein-Barr virus. For the cohort, immune exposure information was limited to CMV serostatus. In vitro tests confirmed that three of the cytomegalovirus-associated TCR beta chains recognize cytomegalovirus antigens. According to a later genetic analysis, donors in an Asian-associated ancestry cluster had fewer N-insertions in productive TCRs than the approximately 700-donor mean. The classifier was reported to diagnose cytomegalovirus status with high specificity and sensitivity in both the original and validation cohorts. In an earlier analysis of 587 of the donors, most TCR beta V segments appeared in productive rearrangements about 87% or about 30% of the time, broadly matching IMGT annotations. In a later analysis, 15,000 to 20,000 TCR beta sequences were associated with specific HLA alleles at a false discovery rate of 0.05. Because HLA typing was unavailable for some donors at each locus, only the typed subset was used in association tests. A later analysis found that TCR association rates varied across HLA loci, with DRB1 alleles showing the most associated TCRs and HLA-C alleles the fewest. In a later analysis, HLA-associated TCR beta chains showed more clonal expansion and lower generation probabilities than non-associated chains that were equally common. Presence/absence analyses assumed roughly uniform sequencing depth across donors, an assumption that may not hold. According to the authors, the approach could potentially be generalized to other disease states and immunological phenotypes. In a later genetic analysis, a missense DCLRE1C variant was associated with V-gene and J-gene trimming of TCR beta chains, and the association was replicated in an independent cohort. According to a later analysis, most CMV-associated TCR beta chains appeared to be HLA-restricted, and the HLA associations seemed to be driven largely by CMV exposure. A cluster of highly shared sequence variants was judged likely to be a technical artifact of the sequencing pipeline.

The cohort was made up of roughly 670 healthy bone marrow donors. At the time of sampling, all cohort members were nominally healthy, though unrecorded immune exposures were likely present. The donor was CMV seronegative and belonged to the group of under 400 seronegative cohort members. A peripheral blood sample was collected from each donor, and TCR beta sequencing was performed on peripheral blood mononuclear cells. Genomic DNA was extracted from the blood cell samples with the Qiagen DNeasy Blood Extraction Kit. The library was made by the immunoSEQ multiplex PCR assay. A mixture of 60 forward primers for TCR Vbeta segments and 13 reverse primers for TCR Jbeta segments was used in the multiplex PCR. The CDR3 region of rearranged TCR beta genes was amplified from genomic DNA by a multiplex PCR assay. Amplified TCR beta libraries were sequenced as 87-base-pair reads on the Illumina HiSeq System. In the paper's pipeline: A later analysis tallied around 80 million unique TCR beta chains across the 700 or so repertoires, and about 10 million of those chains were shared by two or more donors. A nearest-neighbor algorithm error-corrected the raw reads and collapsed the reads into unique sequences, merging closely related sequences to remove PCR and sequencing errors. Alignment of CDR3 sequences to IMGT reference sequences was used to assign V, D and J gene segments. For a sequence to be retained, at least a six-nucleotide match to both a V gene segment and a J gene segment was required. Rearrangements were called productive when the CDR3 lacked stop codons and stayed in frame with V and J; all others were non-productive. CDR3 was defined according to IMGT convention as the region running from the second conserved V-encoded cysteine to the conserved J-encoded phenylalanine. The earlier analysis of 550 to 650 of the donors excluded any sequence lacking an unambiguous match to a single V gene segment. An earlier analysis of fewer than 650 of the donors classified V segments as functional when productive rearrangements were above 56.7% and as segregating when the standard deviation between donors was above 5%. A statistical classification framework was built for diagnosing cytomegalovirus status from the catalog of TCR beta chain sequences. A later analysis assigned V and J genes by comparing TCR nucleotide sequences with IMGT/GENE-DB human TR gene sequences. The TCRdist pipeline was used in a later analysis to assign CDR3 sequences and most-parsimonious VDJ recombination scenarios. A later analysis defined each TCR beta chain by its CDR3 amino acid sequence plus V-gene family, and excluded reads lacking a unique V-gene family. To address suspected cross-contamination and a sequencing artifact, a later analysis removed under 600 highly shared, low-generation-probability nucleotide sequences. For each public chain, a later analysis derived a clonal expansion index from normalized ranks of inferred template counts within each repertoire. In a later analysis, generation probabilities were computed with a VDJ recombination model fitted to out-of-frame rearrangements, and the resulting probabilities were checked against IGoR. In a later analysis, hypergeometric tests were used to score TCR-TCR, TCR-HLA and TCR-CMV co-occurrence, with a repertoire-size bias correction applied to TCR pairs. In a later analysis, false discovery rates were estimated by permuting HLA or CMV assignments 20 times. In a later analysis, co-occurring TCRs were grouped with DBSCAN, and TCRdist sequence similarity was added when clustering was performed within HLA-allele-positive subsets. Repertoires with fewer than 30,000 or more than 120,000 public chains, plus five repertoires with anomalous nucleotide sharing, were excluded from co-occurrence clustering. TCRdb provides this immuneACCESS table in a form limited to in-frame rearrangements. Some clones are lacking; in checked studies, under half of them reflect an unresolved V gene, and why the rest are absent is not known. Clonal size and the V and J genes are those of that table, whereas D and trimming came from the DNA. The sample data list fewer than 200,000 clones, and 76% of these were observed just once. Of the sample, roughly 0.76% falls within the top ten clones.

Remarks on this clone: Its antigen is still unknown. Base qualities are not provided; no much larger clone lies one nucleotide away.

Material: PBMCs. The receptor comes from a female donor in good health and CMV-seronegative.

The CDR3 sequence is CASSLVTGQGAYGYTF. The DNA sequence is TGTGCCAGCAGCCTCGTAACGGGACAGGGGGCTTATGGCTACACCTTC. The chain is assembled from TRBV6-6 and TRBJ1-2, with TRBD1 identical over 12 junction bases. Per the germline V gene (reference sequence), MNHNY is the CDR1 and SVGAGI is the CDR2. V is trimmed back by 6 bases and J by 5 bases, and the junction contains 10 bases that no gene match accounts for. Including the terminal cysteine and phenylalanine, the CDR3 comprises 16 residues. Kept here is only the CDR3 DNA, which spans 48 bases and is read in frame from base 1.